This T cell receptor beta chain was found in a study of T-cell memory formation after mild COVID-19. Study-wide background: Clusters were largely donor specific. Regarding the study as a whole: Pre-infection memory already had some responding clones, implying cross-reactive memory joined.

This clonotype showed up just a few times. Antigen specificity is unknown. TCRdb re-called the 5' RACE reads with MiXCR, one entry per CDR3 protein. Here the sample spans 150,000 or so distinct CDR3 sequences, less than 40% being singletons. The junction had 4 bases not matched to a gene; V was cut back by 1 base and J by 6 bases. The germline CDR1 and CDR2 sequences are SEHNR and FQNEAQ (reference sequence). CDR3 size: 14 residues. What was sequenced was PBMCs or a T cell subset sorted from them (not recorded which). This chain uses TRBV7-9 with TRBJ2-7; the match to TRBD2 covers 9 bases. This TCR was recovered from an adult woman who had mild COVID-19 (a few samples of this study predate the infection). Cell type and time point are not known. The CDR3 nucleotides are TGTGCCAGCAGCTTAGTAGCGGGAGAATCCGAGCAGTACTTC. It specifies CASSLVAGESEQYF. Complete variable domain (other parts from reference TRBV7-9 and TRBJ2-7): DTGVSQNPRHKITKRGQNVTFRCDPISEHNRLYWYRQTLGQGPEFLTYFQNEAQLEKSRLLSDRFSAERPKGSFSTLEIQRTEQGDSAMYLCASSLVAGESEQYFGPGTRLTVT.